A selection of T cell receptor beta chains follows, all from one sample in a study of T-cell memory formation after mild COVID-19. TCRdb reprocessed the 5' RACE reads with MiXCR, giving one entry per CDR3 protein. The data hold 140,000 or so distinct CDR3 sequences, with about 14% observed a single time. The sample consisted of PBMCs or a T cell subset sorted from them (not recorded which). The receptors stem from an adult woman who had mild COVID-19 (a few samples of this study predate the infection). Cell type and time point are not known. Each CDR3 is given with its conserved first and last residue. A D gene is named only where the DNA matches it firmly. Size is omitted from some rows. Given values are once, few, many or a class for expanded clones.

j_gene: TRBJ1-4; v_gene: TRBV13; d_gene: -; abundance: few; CDR3nt: TGTGCCAGCAGCTTATCGTGGGACCCGAACTCAACTAATGAAAAACTGTTTTTT; CDR3aa: CASSLSWDPNSTNEKLFF
j_gene: TRBJ2-2; v_gene: TRBV30; d_gene: -; abundance: -; CDR3nt: TGTGCCTGGGGGGCGGTGAACACCGGGGAGCTGTTTTTT; CDR3aa: CAWGAVNTGELFF
j_gene: TRBJ2-1; v_gene: TRBV29-1; d_gene: -; abundance: -; CDR3nt: TGCAGCGTACGAACGGTGGGGCAAGAGCAGTTCTTC; CDR3aa: CSVRTVGQEQFF
j_gene: TRBJ2-1; v_gene: TRBV12-3/TRBV12-4; d_gene: TRBD2; abundance: -; CDR3nt: TGTGCCAGCAATTTAGCGGGACGCCTCGCGGAGCAGTTCTTC; CDR3aa: CASNLAGRLAEQFF
j_gene: TRBJ1-1; v_gene: TRBV7-9; d_gene: -; abundance: few; CDR3nt: TGTGCCAGCAGCTCAGAACAGGGTTTCGCTGAAGCTTTCTTT; CDR3aa: CASSSEQGFAEAFF
j_gene: TRBJ1-2; v_gene: TRBV24-1; d_gene: -; abundance: -; CDR3nt: TGTGCCACCAGTGAGCACGATGGCTACACCTTC; CDR3aa: CATSEHDGYTF
j_gene: TRBJ1-3; v_gene: TRBV18; d_gene: -; abundance: few; CDR3nt: TGTGCCAGCTCATCACCCCGGGGAATTGACACCATATATTTT; CDR3aa: CASSSPRGIDTIYF
j_gene: TRBJ2-2; v_gene: TRBV7-9; d_gene: TRBD1; abundance: few; CDR3nt: TGTGCCAGCAGCTCCAAGACAGGGGTTGACACCGGGGAGCTGTTTTTT; CDR3aa: CASSSKTGVDTGELFF
j_gene: TRBJ1-1; v_gene: TRBV5-1; d_gene: -; abundance: -; CDR3nt: TGCGCCAGCAGCTTGGTTGGGGAGGGGACTGAAGCTTTCTTT; CDR3aa: CASSLVGEGTEAFF
j_gene: TRBJ2-3; v_gene: TRBV4-1; d_gene: -; abundance: few; CDR3nt: TGCGCCAGCAGCCAAGACGGGGGTATCACAGATACGCAGTATTTT; CDR3aa: CASSQDGGITDTQYF
j_gene: TRBJ2-3; v_gene: TRBV7-8; d_gene: TRBD2; abundance: few; CDR3nt: TGTGCCAGCAGCTCCCGAGGACTAGCGGTGGGCCTCACAGATACGCAGTATTTT; CDR3aa: CASSSRGLAVGLTDTQYF
j_gene: TRBJ2-2; v_gene: TRBV24-1; d_gene: -; abundance: once; CDR3nt: TGTGCCACCAGTGATTTTGGAATGAGAGGAACCGGGGAGCTGTTTTTT; CDR3aa: CATSDFGMRGTGELFF
j_gene: TRBJ2-3; v_gene: TRBV4-1; d_gene: -; abundance: -; CDR3nt: TGCGCCAGCAGCCCATCGTACACCGCAGATACGCAGTATTTT; CDR3aa: CASSPSYTADTQYF
j_gene: TRBJ2-1; v_gene: TRBV7-9; d_gene: -; abundance: few; CDR3nt: TGTGCCAGCAGTCCCTTGGCGACGATCTCCTACAATGAGCAGTTCTTC; CDR3aa: CASSPLATISYNEQFF
j_gene: TRBJ1-4; v_gene: TRBV7-9; d_gene: -; abundance: few; CDR3nt: TGTGCCAGCCACAGATCAACTAATGAAAAACTGTTTTTT; CDR3aa: CASHRSTNEKLFF
j_gene: TRBJ2-2; v_gene: TRBV12-3/TRBV12-4; d_gene: -; abundance: -; CDR3nt: TGTGCCAGCAGTTTTAGGGGCGAGAACACCGGGGAGCTGTTTTTT; CDR3aa: CASSFRGENTGELFF
j_gene: TRBJ2-5; v_gene: TRBV24-1; d_gene: -; abundance: -; CDR3nt: TGTGCCACCAGTGTTCCAGGGGATGTGCAAGAGACCCAGTACTTC; CDR3aa: CATSVPGDVQETQYF
j_gene: TRBJ1-5; v_gene: TRBV5-6; d_gene: TRBD1; abundance: few; CDR3nt: TGTGCCAGCAGCCTCCAGGCGGGACAGTACAATCAGCCCCAGCATTTT; CDR3aa: CASSLQAGQYNQPQHF
j_gene: TRBJ1-1; v_gene: TRBV20-1; d_gene: -; abundance: -; CDR3nt: TGCAGTGCTGGACAGACATCGTACACTGAAGCTTTCTTT; CDR3aa: CSAGQTSYTEAFF
j_gene: TRBJ2-1; v_gene: TRBV6-2/TRBV6-3; d_gene: -; abundance: -; CDR3nt: TGTGCCAGCAGTTACTCGAAGGCAGGAGTAAGCTCCTACAATGAGCAGTTCTTC; CDR3aa: CASSYSKAGVSSYNEQFF
j_gene: TRBJ2-7; v_gene: TRBV6-4; d_gene: TRBD2; abundance: -; CDR3nt: TGTGCCAGCAGTGACAGGACTAGCGGAGCCTACGAGCAGTACTTC; CDR3aa: CASSDRTSGAYEQYF
j_gene: TRBJ1-3; v_gene: TRBV24-1; d_gene: TRBD1; abundance: few; CDR3nt: TGTGCCACCAGTGACCCGACAGGGACTGGAAACACCATATATTTT; CDR3aa: CATSDPTGTGNTIYF
j_gene: TRBJ1-5; v_gene: TRBV7-9; d_gene: -; abundance: few; CDR3nt: TGTGCCAGCAGCCTCGAAAATCAGCCCCAGCATTTT; CDR3aa: CASSLENQPQHF
j_gene: TRBJ2-1; v_gene: TRBV5-5; d_gene: TRBD2; abundance: -; CDR3nt: TGTGCCAGCAGCTTGTGGGCGGGAGGAGGTGATGAGCAGTTCTTC; CDR3aa: CASSLWAGGGDEQFF
j_gene: TRBJ2-1; v_gene: TRBV21-1; d_gene: -; abundance: -; CDR3nt: TGTGCCAGCACCTCTTGGGCAGGGGGCGGTTCCTACAATGAGCAGTTCTTC; CDR3aa: CASTSWAGGGSYNEQFF
j_gene: TRBJ2-7; v_gene: TRBV4-2; d_gene: -; abundance: few; CDR3nt: TGTGCCAGCAGCCAAGAGGTAGCAGGGAGAAGAGAGCAGTACTTC; CDR3aa: CASSQEVAGRREQYF
j_gene: TRBJ2-2; v_gene: TRBV27; d_gene: -; abundance: -; CDR3nt: TGTGCCACTGGGTCGGCCAACACCGGGGAGCTGTTTTTT; CDR3aa: CATGSANTGELFF
j_gene: TRBJ1-2; v_gene: TRBV28; d_gene: TRBD1; abundance: -; CDR3nt: TGTGCCAGCAGCTTTACGACAGGGGGCTATGGCTACACCTTC; CDR3aa: CASSFTTGGYGYTF
j_gene: TRBJ2-5; v_gene: TRBV20-1; d_gene: -; abundance: few; CDR3nt: TGCAGTGCTAGAGATGGAGGCAAGCAAGAGACCCAGTACTTC; CDR3aa: CSARDGGKQETQYF